The 28 T cell receptor beta chains presented below share a single source sample, sequenced in a study of blood T cell repertoires in COVID-19. The method was immunoSEQ multiplex PCR; TCRdb's version includes in-frame clones alone and lacks a portion of them. The table lists about 200,000 clones, 86% of them singletons, with 2.2% in the top ten. Sequencing used peripheral blood. The receptor set was obtained from a man aged 30 to 45 who had recovered from COVID-19.

The chain combines TRBV24-1 with TRBJ2-5; a possible D gene is TRBD1 (6 bases). The CDR3 covers 15 residues. Between the trimmed V and J ends, which lost 5 bases and 3 bases, there was a span of 15 bases. Germline V gene sequence: CDR1 KGHDR, CDR2 SFDVKD. The CDR3 is CATSALQGFEETQYF. CDR3 coding DNA: TGTGCCACCAGTGCCCTACAGGGTTTTGAAGAGACCCAGTACTTC.

This clone has just one count. The rearrangement uses TRBV24-1 and TRBJ2-1; TRBD1 might be the D (6 bases). Looked up from germline, CDR1 is KGHDR and CDR2 is SFDVKD. V was clipped by 0 bases and J by 6 bases, with 14 bases between them. CDR3 size: 16 residues. The CDR3 region has the DNA TGTGCCACCAGTGATTTGGACAGTCAGGGGATCAATGAGCAGTTCTTC. Amino acids: CATSDLDSQGINEQFF.

This sequence joins TRBV6-5 and TRBJ2-5, with 8 bases lining up with TRBD1. This CDR3 is built from 15 residues. The V gene end was trimmed by 7 bases and the J gene end by 0 bases; junction bases not matched to a gene: 7. CDR1 is MNHEY and CDR2 is SVGAGI in the germline V gene. CDR3 sequence (DNA): TGTGCCAGCAATGGGGCAGGGGGCAACCAAGAGACCCAGTACTTC. Protein product: CASNGAGGNQETQYF.

V is TRBV2 and J is TRBJ1-6, with 8 bases aligning to TRBD1. Losses at the gene ends were 2 bases for V and 7 bases for J; bases not matched to a gene: 7. Germline CDR1 and CDR2: SNHLY and FYNNEI. The CDR3 is made up of 16 amino acids. The CDR3 nucleotides read TGTGCCAGCAGTGAATCATGGACAGGGAGGAATTCACCCCTCCACTTT. Protein sequence: CASSESWTGRNSPLHF.

The genes are TRBV5-4 and TRBJ2-5, with D uncertain. V dropped 0 bases and J dropped 5 bases, with 8 bases sitting between them. This CDR3 comprises 13 residues. CDR1 is SGHNT, CDR2 YYREEE, per germline (reference sequence). The CDR3 region is CASSLASVETQYF. The CDR3 bases are TGTGCCAGCAGCTTGGCCAGCGTTGAGACCCAGTACTTC.

V usage is TRBV27 and J usage is TRBJ1-1, with 7 bases aligning to TRBD1. After removal of 5 bases from V and 1 base from J, the junction contained 4 bases not matched to a gene. This CDR3 has 14 amino acids. Germline CDR1 reads MNHEY; CDR2 reads SMNVEV (reference sequence). Here the CDR3 reads CASSAGTANTEAFF. The CDR3 DNA reads TGTGCCAGCAGTGCCGGGACAGCGAACACTGAAGCTTTCTTT.

The gene calls are TRBV30 and TRBJ2-7, with 9 bases that match TRBD2. The J segment lost 7 bases and the V segment lost 2 bases, leaving 6 bases of the junction unmatched. This CDR3 contains 13 residues. Germline CDR1 reads GTSNPN; CDR2 reads SVGIG (reference sequence). CDR3: CAWSPGLASEQYF. The CDR3 DNA reads TGTGCCTGGAGTCCCGGACTAGCGTCGGAGCAGTACTTC.

The chain uses TRBV19 and TRBJ2-1; 13 bases line up with TRBD2. With V trimmed by 4 bases and J by 8 bases, 8 bases remained unmatched. The V gene's germline CDR1 is LNHDA and CDR2 SQIVND (reference sequence). This CDR3 contains 16 residues. The CDR3 sequence: CASSNRLAGGKDEQFF. Here the CDR3 DNA reads TGTGCCAGTAGTAATCGACTAGCGGGGGGTAAGGATGAGCAGTTCTTC.

The rearrangement uses TRBV19 and TRBJ1-5; tentative D call: TRBD1 (6 bases). CDR3 length: 16 amino acids. Germline CDR1 is LNHDA and CDR2 is SQIVND (reference sequence). V dropped 2 bases and J dropped 1 base, with 12 bases sitting between them. The CDR3 loop reads CASSIKQGRSNQPQHF. The CDR3 nucleotides read TGTGCCAGTAGTATAAAACAGGGACGAAGCAATCAGCCCCAGCATTTT.

The chain has TRBV7-9 and TRBJ1-5; D is undetermined. The CDR3 is made up of 13 amino acids. CDR1 is SEHNR, CDR2 FQNEAQ, per germline (reference sequence). Trimming took off 11 bases at V and 5 bases at J, with 16 bases between the two ends. CDR3 nucleotide sequence: TGTGCCGTCTCTGCGGGCAGCTATCAGCCCCAGCATTTT. Its protein product is CAVSAGSYQPQHF.

The chain recombines TRBV6-5 with TRBJ2-2; 7 positions match TRBD1. Unmatched junction bases numbered 4, after V lost 6 bases and J lost 0 bases. Germline CDR1 is MNHEY and CDR2 is SVGAGI. CDR3 length: 15 amino acids. CDR3 coding DNA: TGTGCCAGCAGGGCCGGGACAGCGAACACCGGGGAGCTGTTTTTT. It yields the protein CASRAGTANTGELFF.

The V call is TRBV3-1 (or the pseudogene TRBV3-2), the J call TRBJ2-6, with 7 bases matching TRBD1. Germline-derived CDR1 and CDR2 are LGHDT and YNNKEL (reference sequence). The ends lost 4 bases at V and 0 bases at J; junction bases unmatched: 15. The CDR3 covers 20 residues. CDR3 nucleotide sequence: TGTGCCAGCAGCCGCCTATCACCTCGGGACAGCAACTCTGGGGCCAACGTCCTGACTTTC. Residues: CASSRLSPRDSNSGANVLTF.

The rearrangement uses TRBV12-3 or TRBV12-4 and TRBJ1-4, with D possibly matching TRBD1 (5 bases). Trimming took off 6 bases at V and 10 bases at J, with 15 bases between the two ends. The CDR3 covers 13 residues. The CDR3 loop reads CASSQGGTGKLFF. The CDR3 nucleotides read TGTGCCAGCAGCCAAGGAGGGACGGGAAAACTGTTTTTT.

This chain links TRBV29-1 with TRBJ1-4; D ambiguous. The ends were cut back, 2 bases at V and 11 bases at J, with 9 bases in the middle. The germline gives CDR1 SQVTM, CDR2 ANQGSEA. The CDR3 is 11 amino acids. CDR3 protein: CSVETGGKLFF. The CDR3 DNA follows: TGCAGCGTTGAAACGGGCGGGAAACTGTTTTTT.

V usage is TRBV29-1 and J usage is TRBJ1-2; 9 nucleotides line up with TRBD1. Unmatched junction bases numbered 9, after V lost 8 bases and J lost 8 bases. Germline V CDR1 and CDR2: SQVTM, ANQGSEA. The CDR3 length is 12 residues. The CDR3 spells CSYNTGQGGYTF. The DNA for the CDR3 is TGCAGCTATAATACCGGACAGGGGGGCTACACCTTC. Filled out from reference TRBV29-1 and TRBJ1-2, the complete variable domain reads SAVISQKPSRDICQRGTSLTIQCQVDSQVTMMFWYRQQPGQSLTLIATANQGSEATYESGFVIDKFPISRPNLTFSTLTVSNMSPEDSSIYLCSYNTGQGGYTFGSGTRLTVV.

The chain has TRBV18 and TRBJ1-2; D gene unclear. V shed 3 bases and J shed 6 bases, with 8 bases lying between them. This CDR3 spans 12 amino acids. Per germline, CDR1 KGHSH and CDR2 LQKENI. In nucleotides, the CDR3 is TGTGCCAGCTCACCCTCCCCTGATGGCTACACCTTC. Translated: CASSPSPDGYTF.

The chain combines TRBV6-5 with TRBJ2-1; perhaps TRBD1 as D (6 bases). Germline lookup yields CDR1 MNHEY and CDR2 SVGAGI. Deletions cut 10 bases from V and 11 bases from J, with 27 bases between. The CDR3 has 15 amino acids. The chain's CDR3 is CATFSRDKGPWKQFF. The DNA of the CDR3 is TGTGCCACCTTTTCCCGGGACAAGGGGCCTTGGAAGCAGTTCTTC.

The rearrangement links TRBV3-1 (or the pseudogene TRBV3-2) to TRBJ2-3, with 8 nucleotides matching TRBD2. This CDR3 spans 16 amino acids. Per germline, CDR1 LGHDT and CDR2 YNNKEL (reference sequence). V gave up 1 base and J gave up 6 bases; unmatched junction bases: 9. CDR3 in DNA: TGTGCCAGCAGCCAAGTTTACGGGGGGGCGATGGATACGCAGTATTTT. Translated, it gives CASSQVYGGAMDTQYF.

The chain combines TRBV6-6 with TRBJ2-3; D gene ambiguous. The CDR3 is 16 residues long. V was shortened by 3 bases and J by 1 base, with 14 bases between the two germline ends. Germline CDR1 MNHNY, CDR2 SVGAGI (reference sequence). As DNA, the CDR3 is TGTGCCAGCAGTTATTCCTGGGCCATACGCACAGATACGCAGTATTTT. Protein sequence: CASSYSWAIRTDTQYF.

This clone was counted only a few times. The chain joins TRBV6-5 to TRBJ2-7; D remains unclear. The V and J ends lost 10 bases and 3 bases respectively, with 16 bases between them. The length of the CDR3 is 13 residues. Germline lookup yields CDR1 MNHEY and CDR2 SVGAGI. CDR3 protein: CATQSPQIYEQYF. CDR3 in DNA: TGTGCCACTCAGTCCCCCCAGATCTACGAGCAGTACTTC.

The V and J genes are TRBV7-9 and TRBJ2-7, with 9 bases matching TRBD1. This CDR3 is 15 amino acids long. CDR1 and CDR2 (germline): SEHNR, FQNEAQ (reference sequence). With V trimmed by 6 bases and J by 3 bases, 9 bases remained unmatched. The CDR3 DNA reads as TGTGCCAGCAGACCCGGGACAGGGAATGTCTACGAGCAGTACTTC. It codes for CASRPGTGNVYEQYF.

The rearrangement links TRBV12-3 or TRBV12-4 to TRBJ1-2; D unresolved. The CDR3 runs to 13 residues. Trimming removed 1 base from V and 4 bases from J, with 7 bases in between. CDR3 bases: TGTGCCAGCAGTTTAGAACAACCCTATGGCTACACCTTC. It is translated as CASSLEQPYGYTF.

The gene calls are TRBV25-1 and TRBJ1-2; TRBD1 aligns across 7 bases. CDR1 is MGHDK and CDR2 is SYGVNS in the germline V gene. The CDR3 covers 13 residues. The V gene end was trimmed by 1 base and the J gene end by 4 bases; junction bases not matched to a gene: 0. The CDR3 protein is CASSESGGYGYTF. CDR3 DNA: TGTGCCAGCAGTGAATCAGGGGGCTATGGCTACACCTTC.

The chain links TRBV7-2 to TRBJ2-3; D ambiguous. This CDR3 is 14 amino acids long. Trimming removed 0 bases from V and 4 bases from J, with 8 bases in between. Germline CDR1 reads SGHTA; CDR2 reads FQGNSA. CDR3 amino acids: CASSLATGSDTQYF. The CDR3 DNA is TGTGCCAGCAGCTTAGCGACTGGCTCAGATACGCAGTATTTT.

The chain links TRBV5-5 to TRBJ2-3; D unresolved. The CDR3 totals 15 residues. V shed 2 bases and J shed 0 bases, with 10 bases lying between them. Germline loops: CDR1 SGHKS, CDR2 YYEKEE (reference sequence). The CDR3 coding sequence is TGTGCCAGCAGCTTCAGGCAGCCTAGCACAGATACGCAGTATTTT. Its translation is CASSFRQPSTDTQYF. The whole variable domain, filled in from reference TRBV5-5 and TRBJ2-3, reads DAGVTQSPTHLIKTRGQQVTLRCSPISGHKSVSWYQQVLGQGPQFIFQYYEKEERGRGNFPDRFSARQFPNYSSELNVNALLLGDSALYLCASSFRQPSTDTQYFGPGTRLTVL.

The gene calls are TRBV4-1 and TRBJ2-1, with 14 bases identical to TRBD2. Trimming removed 0 bases from V and 7 bases from J; junction bases left unmatched: 5. Germline lookup yields CDR1 MGHRA and CDR2 YSYEKL. CDR3 length: 17 amino acids. Here the CDR3 DNA reads TGCGCCAGCAGCCAAGATCCGACTAGCGGGGGGGAAAATGAGCAGTTCTTC. This encodes CASSQDPTSGGENEQFF.

The J gene is TRBJ2-7, the V gene TRBV6-5, with D maybe TRBD1 (5 bases). With 2 bases removed from V and 3 bases from J, the gap between germline ends came to 8 bases. CDR1 and CDR2 (germline): MNHEY, SVGAGI. This CDR3 contains 13 residues. CDR3 region: CASSYGADYEQYF. DNA for the CDR3: TGTGCCAGCAGTTACGGGGCAGACTACGAGCAGTACTTC.

The chain joins TRBV11-2 to TRBJ2-7; 8 nucleotides match TRBD1. V shed 1 base and J 9 bases; nucleotides not matched to a gene: 8. Germline V gene sequence: CDR1 SGHAT, CDR2 FQNNGV. There are 14 residues in the CDR3. CDR3 coding DNA: TGTGCCAGCAGCTTAGGTGACAGGGGTAAAGCGCAGTACTTC. The encoded protein is CASSLGDRGKAQYF.